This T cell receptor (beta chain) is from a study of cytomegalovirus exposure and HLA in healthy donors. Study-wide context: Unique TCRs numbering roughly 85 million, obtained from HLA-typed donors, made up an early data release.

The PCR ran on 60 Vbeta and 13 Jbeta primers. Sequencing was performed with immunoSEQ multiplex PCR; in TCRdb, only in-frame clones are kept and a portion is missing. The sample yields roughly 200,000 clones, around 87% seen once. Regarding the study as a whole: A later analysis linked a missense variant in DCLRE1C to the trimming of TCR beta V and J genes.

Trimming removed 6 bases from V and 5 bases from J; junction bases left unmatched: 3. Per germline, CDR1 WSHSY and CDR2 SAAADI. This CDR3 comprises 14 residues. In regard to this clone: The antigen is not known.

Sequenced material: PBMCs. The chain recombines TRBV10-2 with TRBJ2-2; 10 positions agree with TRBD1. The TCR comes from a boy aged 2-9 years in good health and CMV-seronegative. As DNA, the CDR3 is TGCGCCAGCAGCGGGACAGGGGATACCGGGGAGCTGTTTTTT. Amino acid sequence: CASSGTGDTGELFF.